The present entry profiles one T cell receptor beta chain with its context. Its specificity is not known. This PCR relied on a set of 60 Vbeta primers and 13 Jbeta primers. Produced via immunoSEQ multiplex PCR; TCRdb's table is partial and in-frame only. Of over 65,000 clones listed, around four fifths are singletons. The data were obtained in a study of cytomegalovirus exposure and HLA in healthy donors. Overall study results and limits: On later analysis, the bulk of CMV-associated TCR beta chains appeared to be HLA-restricted. Rates of TCR association differed by HLA locus in a later analysis, with DRB1 highest and HLA-C lowest. For presence/absence analyses, sequencing depth was assumed to be roughly uniform across donors.

The CDR3 runs to 13 residues. V lost 7 bases, J lost 2 bases, and 10 bases lay in between. Germline CDR1 reads PRHDT; CDR2 reads FYEKMQ (reference sequence). The TCR sequence derives from a man in his forties or fifties in good health and CMV-seronegative. The sequencing sample was made of PBMCs. The chain carries TRBV13 and TRBJ2-3; perhaps TRBD2 as D (6 bases). CDR3 sequence: CASTSAPTDTQYF. CDR3 nucleotide sequence: TGTGCCAGCACTAGCGCTCCCACAGATACGCAGTATTTT.